Each of the 3 T cell receptor beta chains below was sequenced from the same sample in a study of T cells expressing NK-cell markers. TCRdb reworked the 5' RACE reads into one entry per CDR3 protein, no DNA. This sample's table has approximately 440,000 distinct CDR3 sequences. Material: blood T cells: a sorted CD56 or NKG2C T cell subset, CD4+ or CD8+ T cells, or bulk PBMC T cells (not recorded which). The receptors stem from a woman between 45 and 60 years old in good health.

J is TRBJ2-2 and V is TRBV12-3 or TRBV12-4; the D call from TCRdb, TRBD1, cannot be confirmed without DNA. The CDR3 contains 16 residues. CDR3 loop: CASSLPLGGGTGELFF.

V and J are TRBV5-6 and TRBJ1-6; as DNA is missing, the TRBD1 call by TCRdb cannot be tested. Germline V gene sequence: CDR1 SGHDT, CDR2 YYEEEE. This CDR3 comprises 13 residues. This CDR3 reads CASSLAGGSPLHF.

J is TRBJ2-5 and V is TRBV27; TCRdb reports TRBD1, a call that lacks DNA to check it against. The germline gives CDR1 MNHEY, CDR2 SMNVEV (reference sequence). The CDR3 totals 16 residues. The CDR3 region is CASSSGQGAGTKTQYF.